The 25 T cell receptor beta chains below come from one sample, sequenced in a study of cytomegalovirus exposure and HLA in healthy donors. The PCR was carried out with 60 Vbeta primers and 13 Jbeta primers. Profiling relied on immunoSEQ multiplex PCR, and the TCRdb table lists in-frame clones only, not all of them. This table holds about 100,000 clones, about 80% found once. Sequenced input: PBMCs. These receptors all stem from a female donor in good health and CMV-seropositive.

This chain connects TRBV7-3 to TRBJ1-5; D call uncertain. Germline CDR1 is SGHTA and CDR2 is FQGTGA. With 2 bases removed from V and 8 bases from J, the gap between germline ends came to 10 bases. The CDR3 loop spans 13 amino acids. The CDR3 loop reads CASSLSPLEPQHF. The CDR3, as DNA: TGTGCCAGCAGCTTATCCCCCCTCGAGCCCCAGCATTTT.

The chain carries TRBV4-1 and TRBJ2-1, with 14 bases that match TRBD2. Losses at the gene ends were 3 bases for V and 7 bases for J; bases not matched to a gene: 14. CDR3 size: 19 residues. Per the germline V gene, CDR1 is MGHRA and CDR2 is YSYEKL. For the CDR3, the DNA is TGCGCCAGCAGCCATTCGTCGGTGACTAGCGGGGGGGGGCAAAATGAGCAGTTCTTC. This encodes CASSHSSVTSGGGQNEQFF.

Concerning this clone: One junction end disagrees with the germline gene, perhaps due to a read error. The rearrangement uses TRBV2 and TRBJ1-4; possibly TRBD1 for D (6 bases). The germline CDR1 and CDR2 sequences are SNHLY and FYNNEI. The CDR3 consists of 15 residues. The CDR3 here is CASSEGGGRGEKLFF. CDR3 coding DNA: TGTGCCAGCAGCGAAGGGGGGGGGCGCGGGGAAAAACTGTTTTTT.

This chain links TRBV5-4 with TRBJ2-3; D perhaps matches TRBD2 (5 bases). Germline V lookup: CDR1 SGHNT, CDR2 YYREEE (reference sequence). The CDR3 has 14 amino acids. The germline V and J ends were trimmed by 3 bases and 4 bases, with 12 bases remaining between them. CDR3 DNA: TGTGCCAGCAGCTCGATGGCGGGTCCAGATACGCAGTATTTT. Its protein product is CASSSMAGPDTQYF.

This clone was picked up a small number of times. The same CDR3 is also encoded by other DNA sequences in this sample. The chain recombines TRBV5-5 with TRBJ1-1, with a weak D call TRBD1 (6 bases). There are 13 residues in the CDR3. Germline loops: CDR1 SGHKS, CDR2 YYEKEE (reference sequence). V lost 4 bases to trimming and J lost 1 base, with 8 bases between them. The CDR3 reads CASSLQGNTEAFF. The CDR3, as DNA: TGTGCCAGCAGCCTACAGGGGAACACTGAAGCTTTCTTT.

V gene TRBV2 combines with J gene TRBJ2-5, with 8 bases that match TRBD1. V lost 6 bases, J lost 5 bases, and 5 bases stayed unmatched. The CDR3 has 13 residues. Germline CDR1 and CDR2: SNHLY and FYNNEI. The CDR3 region has the DNA TGTGCCAGCAGCTCGGACAGGGATGAGACCCAGTACTTC. It translates to CASSSDRDETQYF.

J is TRBJ2-3 and V is TRBV6-4; tentatively, D is TRBD1 (6 bases). Germline-derived CDR1 and CDR2 are MRHNA and SNTAGT. The V end was cut by 0 bases, the J end by 2 bases, with 6 bases between. The CDR3 consists of 14 residues. The CDR3, as DNA: TGTGCCAGCAGTGACTCGGGACACACAGATACGCAGTATTTT. Encoded protein: CASSDSGHTDTQYF.

This clone was observed a single time. This chain joins TRBV11-2 and TRBJ2-1, with D perhaps matching TRBD1 (6 bases). Germline CDR1 SGHAT, CDR2 FQNNGV. V was shortened by 9 bases and J by 5 bases, with 17 bases between the two germline ends. This CDR3 is built from 14 residues. CDR3 loop: CASGGWGPNNEQFF. As DNA, the CDR3 is TGTGCCAGTGGAGGCTGGGGGCCCAACAATGAGCAGTTCTTC.

The rearrangement links TRBV2 to TRBJ2-3, with 10 bases that match TRBD2. This CDR3 has 17 residues. V trimming: 6 bases; J trimming: 4 bases; junction bases outside the gene matches: 13. Germline CDR1 is SNHLY and CDR2 is FYNNEI. The CDR3: CASRRGGASGRSDTQYF. In DNA form, the CDR3 reads TGTGCCAGCAGGCGGGGTGGGGCTAGCGGGAGATCAGATACGCAGTATTTT. Combining the CDR3 with reference TRBV2 and TRBJ2-3 gives the whole variable domain EPEVTQTPSHQVTQMGQEVILRCVPISNHLYFYWYRQILGQKVEFLVSFYNNEISEKSEIFDDQFSVERPDGSNFTLKIRSTKLEDSAMYFCASRRGGASGRSDTQYFGPGTRLTVL.

This rearrangement joins TRBV9 to TRBJ1-1; 11 bases are a match to TRBD1. This CDR3 has 14 amino acids. Trimming cost V 0 bases and J 6 bases; bases outside gene matches: 1. Germline V gene lookup returns CDR1 SGDLS and CDR2 YYNGEE. DNA of the CDR3: TGTGCCAGCAGCGTAGAGGGACAGGGGGCTGAAGCTTTCTTT. Amino acids: CASSVEGQGAEAFF.

This chain uses TRBV5-8 with TRBJ1-5; TRBD1 matches at 10 bases. CDR1 and CDR2 (germline): SGHTS, YDEGEE. V lost 2 bases and J lost 5; bases outside the gene matches: 16. CDR3 size: 19 residues. This CDR3 is CASSFLWGTGDERDQPQHF. Written as DNA, the CDR3 is TGTGCCAGCAGCTTCTTGTGGGGGACAGGGGACGAGAGGGATCAGCCCCAGCATTTT.

The J gene is TRBJ1-1, the V gene TRBV5-6; perhaps TRBD1 as D (5 bases). The CDR3 extends over 17 amino acids. With 0 bases removed from V and 1 base from J, the gap between germline ends came to 16 bases. Per germline, CDR1 SGHDT and CDR2 YYEEEE. The CDR3 DNA sequence: TGTGCCAGCAGCTTGGCCTTCGGCCAAGGGGAGAACACTGAAGCTTTCTTT. The encoded protein is CASSLAFGQGENTEAFF.

V is TRBV4-3 and J is TRBJ2-1, with 9 positions matching TRBD1. The junction had 8 bases not matched to a gene; V was cut back by 8 bases and J by 3 bases. The CDR3 covers 15 residues. Germline-derived CDR1 and CDR2 are LGHNA and YSLEER. The CDR3 sequence is CASGLQGAVYNEQFF. As DNA, the CDR3 is TGCGCCAGCGGATTACAGGGGGCTGTCTACAATGAGCAGTTCTTC.

V usage is TRBV7-9 and J usage is TRBJ2-7; D uncertain. The V gene's germline CDR1 is SEHNR and CDR2 FQNEAQ (reference sequence). The CDR3 totals 11 residues. V dropped 2 bases and J dropped 9 bases, with 8 bases sitting between them. The CDR3 sequence: CASSLNSGQYF. Here the CDR3 DNA reads TGTGCCAGCAGCTTAAATTCGGGGCAGTACTTC. The variable domain in full, with the rest retrieved from reference TRBV7-9 and TRBJ2-7, is DTGVSQNPRHKITKRGQNVTFRCDPISEHNRLYWYRQTLGQGPEFLTYFQNEAQLEKSRLLSDRFSAERPKGSFSTLEIQRTEQGDSAMYLCASSLNSGQYFGPGTRLTVT.

This clone was detected a few times. The chain joins TRBV7-2 to TRBJ2-3, with TRBD1 matching over 9 bases. CDR3 length equals 15 residues. In germline, CDR1 is SGHTA, CDR2 FQGNSA. With V trimmed by 5 bases and J by 6 bases, 9 bases remained unmatched. CDR3 loop: CASSTGGPAGDTQYF. For the CDR3, the DNA is TGTGCCAGCAGCACAGGGGGCCCTGCGGGGGATACGCAGTATTTT.

This chain uses TRBV10-3 with TRBJ2-7; the D is unclear. The CDR3 totals 13 residues. V was pared by 4 bases and J by 7 bases, with 14 bases between. The V gene's germline CDR1 is ENHRY and CDR2 SYGVKD. In nucleotides, the CDR3 is TGTGCCATCAGTGGCGTTAATCAAGTGGAGCAGTACTTC. Encoded protein: CAISGVNQVEQYF.

The chain employs TRBV14 and TRBJ2-1, with D possibly matching TRBD1 (5 bases). The CDR3 loop spans 14 amino acids. V lost 2 bases and J lost 10, with 15 bases in between. The V gene's germline CDR1 is SGHDN and CDR2 FVKESK. The CDR3 loop reads CASSQKVSRTEQFF. CDR3 in DNA: TGTGCCAGCAGCCAAAAGGTTTCCCGGACAGAGCAGTTCTTC.

This sequence joins TRBV4-2 and TRBJ2-7; 9 bases map to TRBD1. CDR3 length equals 15 residues. Germline V gene lookup returns CDR1 LGHNA and CDR2 YNFKEQ. Trimming cost V 4 bases and J 0 bases; bases outside gene matches: 4. CDR3 DNA: TGTGCCAGCAGCCGGGGACAGGGAAACTCCTACGAGCAGTACTTC. Amino acids: CASSRGQGNSYEQYF.

The chain carries TRBV4-2 and TRBJ2-5; 8 nucleotides agree with TRBD1. Looked up from germline, CDR1 is LGHNA and CDR2 is YNFKEQ. V dropped 0 bases and J dropped 5; count of bases not matched to a gene: 8. The CDR3 spans 16 residues. The DNA of the CDR3 is TGTGCCAGCAGCCAAGATGGCCAGGGGGCTGGGGAGACCCAGTACTTC. As protein: CASSQDGQGAGETQYF.

The chain links TRBV5-1 to TRBJ1-1; no firm D call. The V gene lost 4 bases and the J gene lost 1 base, with 14 bases spanning the gap. CDR3 length equals 15 residues. CDR1 and CDR2 from the germline V gene are SGHRS and YFSETQ. CDR3 sequence (DNA): TGCGCCAGCAGCCTTCTCGAGACACCGAACACTGAAGCTTTCTTT. Translation gives CASSLLETPNTEAFF.

The chain employs TRBV10-3 and TRBJ2-3, with D tentatively TRBD2 (5 bases). This CDR3 contains 14 residues. Trimming took 0 bases from V and 5 from J, leaving 9 bases between them. Germline V CDR1 and CDR2: ENHRY, SYGVKD. The CDR3 nucleotides read TGTGCCATCAGTGAGTCGCCCGGGGTAGATACGCAGTATTTT. Amino acid sequence: CAISESPGVDTQYF.

J is TRBJ2-7 and V is TRBV5-4, with 7 bases aligning to TRBD1. The CDR3 spans 14 residues. Trimming took 2 bases from V and 6 from J; bases not matched to a gene: 8. Germline CDR1 reads SGHNT; CDR2 reads YYREEE (reference sequence). The chain's CDR3 is CASSFRGRESEQYF. The DNA for the CDR3 is TGTGCCAGCAGCTTCAGGGGGAGAGAGAGCGAGCAGTACTTC.

This clone was observed once. The chain joins TRBV2 to TRBJ2-7; 11 nucleotides match TRBD2. This CDR3 comprises 18 residues. V was clipped by 5 bases and J by 6 bases; unmatched bases: 18. Germline V CDR1 and CDR2: SNHLY, FYNNEI. The CDR3 loop is CASSTRAGTSGLSGEQYF. CDR3 nucleotides: TGTGCCAGCAGTACGAGGGCAGGGACTAGCGGACTGTCTGGCGAGCAGTACTTC.

This chain connects TRBV9 to TRBJ1-3; a possible D gene is TRBD1 (6 bases). Germline CDR1 reads SGDLS; CDR2 reads YYNGEE. The CDR3 runs 16 residues. Trimming left V 3 bases short and J 4 bases short, with 17 bases between. The CDR3 is CASSAGSGVDGNTIYF. CDR3 nucleotides: TGTGCCAGCAGCGCCGGCTCAGGGGTGGACGGAAACACCATATATTTT.

The chain combines TRBV2 with TRBJ1-1, with 10 bases that match TRBD1. This CDR3 has 18 residues. Germline V gene sequence: CDR1 SNHLY, CDR2 FYNNEI. The J segment lost 1 base and the V segment lost 9 bases, leaving 17 bases of the junction unmatched. The CDR3 DNA is TGTGCCAGAAGCCCGGGACAGGGGAAATTCGGGGGGAACACTGAAGCTTTCTTT. Translated, it gives CARSPGQGKFGGNTEAFF.